This T cell receptor beta chain was documented in a study of T cells in Graves' hyperthyroidism and ophthalmopathy. About the research overall: Staff took peripheral blood when the initial diagnosis was made, before any treatment began.

Germline assignment: CDR1 LGHNA and CDR2 YSLEER. The CDR3 has 13 amino acids. With 4 bases removed from V and 6 bases from J, the gap between germline ends came to 9 bases. The PBMCs studied were ones that came from 9 to 10 ml fresh peripheral blood. TCR beta CDR3 region amplification was performed from RNA transcripts. The TCR CDR3 was amplified in a first-round RT-PCR using the HTBI primer set. TCRdb reprocessed the multiplex PCR reads via MiXCR and lists one record per CDR3 protein. Altogether about 290,000 distinct CDR3 sequences are present, about 14% being singletons, with the ten largest covering roughly 8.5%. Study-wide results and caveats: Researchers report that a 13 V-J model separated ophthalmopathy from stable hyperthyroidism.

Comments on this clonotype: What it binds is unknown.

Sequenced sample: blood. This receptor was taken from a woman aged 30 to 39 with Graves' hyperthyroidism that later progressed to Graves' ophthalmopathy. The chain carries TRBV4-3 and TRBJ1-4; D not certain. CDR3 bases: TGCGCCAGCAGCCTCATTTTATATGAAAAACTGTTTTTT. This codes for CASSLILYEKLFF.